Presented here are 3 T cell receptor beta chains from one specimen sequenced in a study of radiotherapy plus CTLA-4 blockade in lung cancer (dated by TCRdb to the late 2010s). Library generation was performed with the immunoSEQ multiplex PCR assay. TCRdb stores this immuneACCESS table with in-frame sequences only. Part of the clones is absent; in the studies checked, under half of the shortfall reflects unresolved V genes, and no reason is known for the rest. This sample gives approximately 110,000 clones in total; roughly 80% of them show up just once. The ten largest clones take up 3% to 4% of the sample. Sequenced material: peripheral blood, taken from a patient treated with radiotherapy plus ipilimumab. Every receptor here comes from a human donor with non-small cell lung cancer that progressed on radiotherapy plus ipilimumab. Some clones in this sample may be carry-over from other donors' samples.

The chain employs TRBV11-2 and TRBJ2-7, with TRBD1 identical over 8 bases. There are 14 residues in the CDR3. V shed 1 base, J shed 3 bases, and the junction held 2 bases outside the gene matches. CDR1 is SGHAT, CDR2 FQNNGV, per germline. CDR3 sequence reads: CASSLGQGNYEQYF. The CDR3 DNA is TGTGCCAGCAGCTTAGGACAGGGGAACTACGAGCAGTACTTC.

The chain has TRBV11-3 and TRBJ2-7; D is unclear. CDR3 length equals 14 residues. Germline V CDR1 and CDR2: SGHNT, YENEEA. Trimming took 5 bases from V and 2 from J, leaving 13 bases between them. CDR3 nucleotide sequence: TGTGCCAGCAGCCCCCGGAGCACCACCTACGAGCAGTACTTC. Its translation: CASSPRSTTYEQYF.

V and J are TRBV5-4 and TRBJ1-2; TRBD1 matches 9 bases. Germline loops: CDR1 SGHNT, CDR2 YYREEE (reference sequence). The CDR3 loop spans 13 amino acids. V was pared by 2 bases and J by 7 bases, with 3 bases of the junction left unmatched. The CDR3 sequence is CASSLGTGFGYTF. DNA for the CDR3: TGTGCCAGCAGCTTAGGGACAGGGTTTGGCTACACCTTC.